A single T cell receptor (beta chain) is shown here with its context. The sample is drawn from a study of blood T cell repertoires in COVID-19. The CDR3 is made up of 16 amino acids. V trimming: 5 bases; J trimming: 5 bases; junction bases outside the gene matches: 9. Germline V gives CDR1 SGHNT, CDR2 YENEEA. Sequencing used immunoSEQ multiplex PCR; TCRdb keeps in-frame clones, though not all of them. This repertoire shows about half a million clones, roughly 89% found once; its top ten account for 0.75% to 0.9%. This receptor was obtained from a man younger than 35 with COVID-19, enrolled during active disease. The V gene is TRBV11-3, the J gene TRBJ1-2; 12 bases agree with TRBD1. The sequencing input was peripheral blood. Here the CDR3 DNA reads TGTGCCAGCAGCCCCGAACCGGGACAGGGGGCTTATGGCTACACCTTC. Amino acid sequence: CASSPEPGQGAYGYTF.